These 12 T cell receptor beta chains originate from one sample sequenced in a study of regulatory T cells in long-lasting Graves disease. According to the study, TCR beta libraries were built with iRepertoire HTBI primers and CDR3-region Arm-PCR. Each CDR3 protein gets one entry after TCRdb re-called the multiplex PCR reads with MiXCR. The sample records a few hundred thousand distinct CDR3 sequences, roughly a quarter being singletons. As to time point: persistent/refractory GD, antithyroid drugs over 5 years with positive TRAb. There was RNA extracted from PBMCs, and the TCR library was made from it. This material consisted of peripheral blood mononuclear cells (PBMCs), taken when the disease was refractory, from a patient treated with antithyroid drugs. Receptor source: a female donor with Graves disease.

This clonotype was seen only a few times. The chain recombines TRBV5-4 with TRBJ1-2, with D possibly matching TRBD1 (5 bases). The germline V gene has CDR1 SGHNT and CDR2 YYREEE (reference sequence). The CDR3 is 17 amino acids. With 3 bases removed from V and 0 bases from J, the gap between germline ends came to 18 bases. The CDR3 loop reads CASSSERRGPANYGYTF. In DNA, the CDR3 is TGTGCCAGCAGCTCGGAACGACGGGGACCAGCTAACTATGGCTACACCTTC.

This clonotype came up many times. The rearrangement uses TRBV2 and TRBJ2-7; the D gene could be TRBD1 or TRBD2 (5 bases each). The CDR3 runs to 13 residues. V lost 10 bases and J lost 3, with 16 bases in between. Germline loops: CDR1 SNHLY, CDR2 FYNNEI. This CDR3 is CATINGTNYEQYF. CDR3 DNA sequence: TGTGCCACCATAAATGGGACCAACTACGAGCAGTACTTC.

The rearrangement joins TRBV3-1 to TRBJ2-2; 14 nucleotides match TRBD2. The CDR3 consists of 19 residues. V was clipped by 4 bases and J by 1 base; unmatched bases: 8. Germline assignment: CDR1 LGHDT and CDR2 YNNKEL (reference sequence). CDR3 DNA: TGTGCCAGCAGCCGGCACGGACTAGCGGGAGGCGGGAACACCGGGGAGCTGTTTTTT. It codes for CASSRHGLAGGGNTGELFF.

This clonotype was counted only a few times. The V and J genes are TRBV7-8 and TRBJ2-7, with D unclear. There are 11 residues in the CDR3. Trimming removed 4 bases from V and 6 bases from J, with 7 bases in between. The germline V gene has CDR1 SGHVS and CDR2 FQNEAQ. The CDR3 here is CASSSKIEQYF. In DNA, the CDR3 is TGTGCCAGCAGCTCCAAAATCGAGCAGTACTTC.

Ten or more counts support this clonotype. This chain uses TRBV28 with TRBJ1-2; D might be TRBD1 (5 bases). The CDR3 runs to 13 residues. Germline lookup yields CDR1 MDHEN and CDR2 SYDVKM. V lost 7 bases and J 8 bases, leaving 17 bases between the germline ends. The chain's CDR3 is CASTRPRDGGYTF. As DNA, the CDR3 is TGTGCCAGCACCCGTCCGAGGGACGGCGGCTACACCTTC.

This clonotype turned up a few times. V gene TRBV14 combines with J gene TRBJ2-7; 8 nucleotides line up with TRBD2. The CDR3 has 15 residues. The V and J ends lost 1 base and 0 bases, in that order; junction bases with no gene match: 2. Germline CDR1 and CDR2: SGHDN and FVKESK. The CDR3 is CASSQASGSSYEQYF. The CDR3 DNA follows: TGTGCCAGCAGCCAAGCAAGCGGGAGCTCCTACGAGCAGTACTTC.

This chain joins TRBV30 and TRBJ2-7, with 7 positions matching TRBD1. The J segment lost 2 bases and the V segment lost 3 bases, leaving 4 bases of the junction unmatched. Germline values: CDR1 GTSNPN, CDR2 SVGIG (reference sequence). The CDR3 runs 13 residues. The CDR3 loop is CAWSGQATYEQYF. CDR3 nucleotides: TGTGCCTGGAGCGGACAGGCCACCTACGAGCAGTACTTC.

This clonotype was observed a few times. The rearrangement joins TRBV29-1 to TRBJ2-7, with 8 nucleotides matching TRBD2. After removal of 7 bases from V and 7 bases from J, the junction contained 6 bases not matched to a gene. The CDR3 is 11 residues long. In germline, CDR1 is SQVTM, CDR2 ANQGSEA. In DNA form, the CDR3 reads TGCAGCGCCATACTAGCGGTGGAGCAGTACTTC. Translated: CSAILAVEQYF.

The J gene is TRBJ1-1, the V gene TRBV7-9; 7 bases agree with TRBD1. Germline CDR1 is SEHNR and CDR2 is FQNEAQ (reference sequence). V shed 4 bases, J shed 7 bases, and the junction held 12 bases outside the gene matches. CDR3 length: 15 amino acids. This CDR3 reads CASSSTRVRDSEAFF. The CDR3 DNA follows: TGTGCCAGCAGCTCAACAAGGGTGAGGGACAGTGAAGCTTTCTTT.

The CDR3 loop reads CSALGLAGDEQYF. The DNA of the CDR3 is TGCAGTGCTCTCGGACTAGCGGGAGACGAGCAGTACTTC. The J gene is TRBJ2-7, the V gene TRBV20-1; TRBD2 matches at 13 bases. The CDR3 sequence is 13 residues long. Trimming removed 5 bases from V and 5 bases from J; junction bases left unmatched: 3. Germline-derived CDR1 and CDR2 are DFQATT and SNEGSKA (reference sequence).

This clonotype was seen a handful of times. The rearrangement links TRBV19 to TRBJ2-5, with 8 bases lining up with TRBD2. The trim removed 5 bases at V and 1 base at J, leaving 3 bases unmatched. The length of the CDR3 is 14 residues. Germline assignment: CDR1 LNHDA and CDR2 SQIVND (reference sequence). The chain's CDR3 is CASSAGGGQETQYF. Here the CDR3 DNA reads TGTGCCAGTAGTGCCGGGGGGGGCCAAGAGACCCAGTACTTC.

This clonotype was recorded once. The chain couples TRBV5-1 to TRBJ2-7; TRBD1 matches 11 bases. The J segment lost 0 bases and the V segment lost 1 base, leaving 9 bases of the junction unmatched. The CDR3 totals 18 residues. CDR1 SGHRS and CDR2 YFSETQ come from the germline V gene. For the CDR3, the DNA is TGCGCCAGCAGCTTGTTTCCACGGACAGGGGGCATCTCCTACGAGCAGTACTTC. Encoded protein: CASSLFPRTGGISYEQYF.